The clone carrying this T cell receptor beta chain has more than one count but fewer than ten. This sample was taken from a study of T cells in Graves' hyperthyroidism and ophthalmopathy. Amplification of TCR beta CDR3 regions was performed using RNA transcripts as template. A first-round RT-PCR of the TCR CDR3 used the HTBI primer set. TCRdb re-called the multiplex PCR reads through MiXCR, storing one row per CDR3 protein. Of 700,000 or so distinct CDR3 sequences in the sample, around 17% were seen once. CDR3 length: 15 residues. Germline trimming cut 0 bases from V and 6 bases from J; bases unmatched to any gene: 4. The V gene's germline CDR1 is SGHRS and CDR2 YFSETQ.

This receptor was taken from a man between 18 and 35 years old with Graves' hyperthyroidism. The V gene is TRBV5-1, the J gene TRBJ2-1; 9 bases are a match to TRBD2. Sequencing used blood. For the CDR3, the DNA is TGCGCCAGCAGCTTGGGCGGGAGGGCCGTCAATGAGCAGTTCTTC. This sequence encodes CASSLGGRAVNEQFF.